The sequence of this TCR beta chain was determined in a study of blood T cell repertoires in COVID-19. Study at large: The samples span acute and convalescent COVID-19 from the United States, Italy and Spain. T cells, B-cell-depleted T cells, or PBMCs supplied cDNA or gDNA.

This clone was counted a single time. Only in-frame clones appear in the TCRdb table, and some are missing; sequencing was by immunoSEQ multiplex PCR. The sample comprises around 500,000 clones, approximately 87% of which are singletons, and approximately 1.8% rests with the top ten. Donors of Cohort 3 who recovered were those that had two negative PCRs, clearance, or symptom resolution. The CDR3 totals 12 residues. Germline lookup yields CDR1 SEHNR and CDR2 FQNEAQ (reference sequence). V was trimmed by 4 bases and J by 6 bases, leaving 4 bases between them. This receptor was obtained from a woman aged 40 to 50 who had recovered from COVID-19. V is TRBV7-9 and J is TRBJ1-6, with unresolved D. Sequencing was performed on PBMCs or T cells enriched from blood (not recorded which). The CDR3 nucleotides are TGTGCCAGCAGCTCGTTTAATTCACCCCTCCACTTT. Translating it yields CASSSFNSPLHF.